This record concerns one T cell receptor (beta chain) sequence. The data were taken from a study of control samples from healthy donors and cancer patients. The V and J ends lost 7 bases and 7 bases respectively, with 16 bases between them. Germline V CDR1 and CDR2: MNHNY, SVGAGI (reference sequence). The CDR3 extends over 13 amino acids. The protocol was immunoSEQ multiplex PCR, while the TCRdb copy is restricted to in-frame clones and leaves out a portion. The sample records about 130,000 clones, 75% to 95% being singletons. What was sequenced was blood. The receptor was isolated from a man between 18 and 35 years old in good health. The rearrangement uses TRBV6-6 and TRBJ1-2; possibly TRBD1 for D (5 bases). Here the CDR3 DNA reads TGTGCCAGCATCGGGGGGGGGTACAGTGGCTACACCTTC. It is translated as CASIGGGYSGYTF.